The 9 T cell receptor beta chains below were found in one sample sequenced in a study of blood T cell repertoires in COVID-19. Libraries were prepared by immunoSEQ multiplex PCR; TCRdb keeps only in-frame clonotypes and omits some of them. The table has 45,000 to 65,000 clones, 82% seen once. Material for sequencing was peripheral blood. All receptors derive from a man in his sixties with acute or convalescent COVID-19.

The chain uses TRBV5-6 and TRBJ1-5; D gene ambiguous. Trimming pared 2 bases from V and 9 bases from J, leaving 12 bases between. The CDR3 consists of 13 residues. Germline CDR1 SGHDT, CDR2 YYEEEE. The DNA of the CDR3 is TGTGCCAGCAGCTTTGAGGGCCTTGGGCCCCAGCATTTT. This codes for CASSFEGLGPQHF.

This sequence joins TRBV11-2 and TRBJ2-7; no clear D. V gave up 7 bases and J gave up 1 base, with 14 bases separating them. Germline V gives CDR1 SGHAT, CDR2 FQNNGV. This CDR3 contains 14 residues. The chain's CDR3 is CASTPGLLSYEQYF. CDR3 nucleotide sequence: TGTGCCAGCACCCCCGGGTTACTATCCTACGAGCAGTACTTC.

The chain combines TRBV7-6 with TRBJ1-4, with D unclear. Germline CDR1 and CDR2: SGHVS and FNYEAQ. The CDR3 consists of 15 residues. Trimming stripped 2 bases from V and 5 bases from J, with 12 bases between. The CDR3 is CASSLRSGKNEKLFF. The CDR3 coding sequence is TGTGCCAGCAGCTTAAGGTCCGGGAAAAATGAAAAACTGTTTTTT.

This clone was counted only a few times. The V call is TRBV7-9, the J call TRBJ2-2; TRBD1 is a possible D gene (6 bases). V shed 9 bases and J shed 0 bases, with 11 bases lying between them. Germline lookup yields CDR1 SEHNR and CDR2 FQNEAQ (reference sequence). CDR3 length: 14 amino acids. CDR3 sequence: CASTGTTNTGELFF. DNA of the CDR3: TGTGCCAGTACCGGGACAACGAACACCGGGGAGCTGTTTTTT.

This clone turned up a few times. The chain is built from TRBV6-6 and TRBJ2-5; 8 nucleotides align to TRBD2. V lost 5 bases to trimming and J lost 2 bases; unmatched junction nucleotides: 16. CDR3 length: 18 residues. Germline loops: CDR1 MNHNY, CDR2 SVGAGI (reference sequence). For the CDR3, the DNA is TGTGCCAGCAGTCCACGGAATGTGGGCGGGGGGACACAAGAGACCCAGTACTTC. Encoded protein: CASSPRNVGGGTQETQYF.

The chain combines TRBV5-1 with TRBJ1-2; 9 bases map to TRBD1. The CDR3 totals 15 residues. Germline V gene lookup returns CDR1 SGHRS and CDR2 YFSETQ. Germline trimming cut 0 bases from V and 7 bases from J; bases unmatched to any gene: 7. CDR3 loop: CASSLVGQGSSGYTF. CDR3 coding DNA: TGCGCCAGCAGCTTGGTAGGACAGGGGAGTTCTGGCTACACCTTC.

The V gene is TRBV9, the J gene TRBJ1-3, with 9 bases matching TRBD1. The CDR3 extends over 15 amino acids. Germline loops: CDR1 SGDLS, CDR2 YYNGEE. Losses at the gene ends were 1 base for V and 4 bases for J; bases not matched to a gene: 3. DNA of the CDR3: TGTGCCAGCAGCGTAAGGGACAGGGACGGAAACACCATATATTTT. Amino acid sequence: CASSVRDRDGNTIYF.

The rearrangement links TRBV5-1 to TRBJ2-7; TRBD1 matches 9 bases. This CDR3 spans 16 amino acids. The V and J ends lost 0 bases and 1 base, in that order; junction bases with no gene match: 5. The germline CDR1 and CDR2 sequences are SGHRS and YFSETQ. The CDR3 is CASSLGSGQGSYEQYF. In DNA form, the CDR3 reads TGCGCCAGCAGCTTGGGATCAGGACAGGGGTCCTACGAGCAGTACTTC.

V and J are TRBV9 and TRBJ2-3; tentatively, D is TRBD2 (6 bases). Germline lookup yields CDR1 SGDLS and CDR2 YYNGEE. V lost 0 bases and J 4 bases, leaving 18 bases between the germline ends. The CDR3 covers 17 residues. The CDR3 spells CASSVGKLDQRADTQYF. CDR3 nucleotides: TGTGCCAGCAGCGTAGGGAAACTAGACCAGCGGGCAGATACGCAGTATTTT.